This T cell receptor (beta chain) is drawn from a study of Graves' ophthalmopathy and Graves' hyperthyroidism. Thyroid ultrasound, orbital computed tomography, TRAb, serum thyroxine and clinical symptoms formed the basis of diagnosis. Turning to this clonotype: Its antigen is unidentified.

From RNA, the CDR3 regions of TCR beta chains were amplified and sequenced. The first-round RT-PCR employed HTBI primers together with the Qiagen OneStep RT-PCR kit. A multiplex PCR was then performed as the second round. TCRdb processed the multiplex PCR reads anew with MiXCR; each CDR3 protein has one entry. The table lists hundreds of thousands of distinct CDR3 sequences, roughly two fifths of them singletons. The CDR3 has 14 amino acids. Germline CDR1 and CDR2: LNHNV and YYDKDF (reference sequence). Trimming took 6 bases from V and 5 from J; bases not matched to a gene: 7. Whole-study results and caveats: Ophthalmopathy progression predictions by the model showed nearly 75% specificity and approximately 69% sensitivity. Classification of ophthalmopathy versus stable hyperthyroidism by a 13-signature model yielded about 90% sensitivity and about 81% specificity. Blood also carried most expanded thyroid clonotypes exceeding 0.001 frequency.

The clonotype comes from an adult man with Graves' ophthalmopathy. Sequenced sample: peripheral blood. V gene TRBV15 combines with J gene TRBJ1-5, with 7 bases that match TRBD1. DNA of the CDR3: TGTGCCACCAGACCAGGACAGGCCCATCAGCCCCAGCATTTT. The encoded protein is CATRPGQAHQPQHF.